Listed here are 3 T cell receptor beta chains from one sample, sequenced in a study of lymphopenia after photon versus proton radiotherapy. Assay: immunoSEQ multiplex PCR; the TCRdb copy retains only in-frame clones and omits some. Altogether more than 2,500 clones are present, roughly three quarters being singletons, with the ten largest covering more than 45%. The starting material was peripheral blood, obtained from a patient treated with proton-based radiotherapy. These receptors were taken from a man aged 80 or over with esophageal cancer.

This clone was counted once. This chain uses TRBV27 with TRBJ1-6; D not resolved. This CDR3 is 14 amino acids long. In germline, CDR1 is MNHEY, CDR2 SMNVEV (reference sequence). Deletions cut 3 bases from V and 6 bases from J, with 9 bases between. CDR3: CASSFRLGNSPLHF. CDR3 coding DNA: TGTGCCAGCAGTTTCAGGCTGGGTAATTCACCCCTCCACTTT.

This chain connects TRBV29-1 to TRBJ1-2, with D unresolved. V was clipped by 0 bases and J by 4 bases, with 3 bases between them. The CDR3 sequence is 11 residues long. Per germline, CDR1 SQVTM and CDR2 ANQGSEA. CDR3 region: CSVEDPYGYTF. The CDR3 DNA reads TGCAGCGTTGAAGATCCCTATGGCTACACCTTC.

This chain uses TRBV18 with TRBJ2-1; D gene uncertain. Per germline, CDR1 KGHSH and CDR2 LQKENI. There are 11 residues in the CDR3. The ends were cut back, 4 bases at V and 8 bases at J, with 6 bases in the middle. In DNA, the CDR3 is TGTGCCAGCTCACACGGGTATGAGCAGTTCTTC. Amino acid sequence: CASSHGYEQFF.